This is a list of T cell receptor beta chains from one sample in a study of T cell responses to AZD1222 COVID-19 vaccine. The assay was immunoSEQ multiplex PCR, and TCRdb's table has in-frame clones only and misses some. The data hold around 80,000 clones, with over 75% observed a single time. The source material was peripheral blood, sampled 28 days after the second AZD1222 dose. Every receptor here comes from an adult who received the AZD1222 COVID-19 vaccine. Both conserved end residues are part of each CDR3.

J gene: TRBJ1-5
V gene: TRBV6-5
CDR3 protein: CASRTGFSDQPQHF

J gene: TRBJ2-5
V gene: TRBV25-1
CDR3 protein: CASSSIGLATRAGETQYF

J gene: TRBJ2-1
V gene: TRBV6-6
CDR3 protein: CASSDTGYNEQFF

J gene: TRBJ2-3
V gene: TRBV19
CDR3 protein: CASSNGLAGGSTDTQYF

J gene: TRBJ1-5
V gene: TRBV28
CDR3 protein: CASSLPSPLIQPQHF

J gene: TRBJ1-2
V gene: TRBV12-3/TRBV12-4
CDR3 protein: CASSLGGDGGYTF

J gene: TRBJ1-5
V gene: TRBV19
CDR3 protein: CASSIVGREEPQHF

J gene: TRBJ2-3
V gene: TRBV2
CDR3 protein: CASSEGAAGGADTQYF

J gene: TRBJ2-7
V gene: TRBV19
CDR3 protein: CASRPGTSGVKAYEQYF

J gene: TRBJ1-4
V gene: TRBV4-2
CDR3 protein: CASSQDDLGILEKLFF

J gene: TRBJ1-4
V gene: TRBV28
CDR3 protein: CASSLREKLFF

J gene: TRBJ2-7
V gene: TRBV14
CDR3 protein: CASSQADRGPYEQYF

J gene: TRBJ1-5
V gene: TRBV19
CDR3 protein: CASTRGGVQPQHF

J gene: TRBJ2-3
V gene: TRBV28
CDR3 protein: CASSSRGIDTQYF

J gene: TRBJ1-6
V gene: TRBV11-1
CDR3 protein: CASSQNLAGIGSPLHF

J gene: TRBJ2-7
V gene: TRBV29-1
CDR3 protein: CSVDAYEQYF

J gene: TRBJ2-1
V gene: TRBV20-1
CDR3 protein: CSASNVAGTIRGEQFF

J gene: TRBJ2-7
V gene: TRBV5-6
CDR3 protein: CASSPRLGHRTGEQYF

J gene: TRBJ2-2
V gene: TRBV5-5
CDR3 protein: CASRPNEIFAELFF

J gene: TRBJ1-2
V gene: TRBV2
CDR3 protein: CASSEALRSYGYTF

J gene: TRBJ1-6
V gene: TRBV6-5
CDR3 protein: CASSYSRQGKSPLHF

J gene: TRBJ2-3
V gene: TRBV20-1
CDR3 protein: CSASTEGLTDTQYF